This T cell receptor (beta chain) was obtained from a study of T cell responses to AZD1222 COVID-19 vaccine. In the study overall: Recipients boosted at about 4 weeks or about 12 weeks are pooled. General study results and limits: The donor group comprised mostly white British people and more females; the analysis possibly underestimated clonal diversity. Only a handful of AZD1222 recipients, roughly six in all, had baseline seropositivity. Across spike, vaccine-associated CD4 TCRs were found, dominant at 160-218 and 743-854.

Trimming took 1 base from V and 4 from J, leaving 4 bases between them. The CDR3 loop spans 13 amino acids. TCRdb's table, derived via immunoSEQ multiplex PCR, lists solely in-frame clones and lacks some. Here the sample spans 150,000 to 200,000 clones, 70% to 90% being singletons. A word on this clone: As yet, its antigen is unknown.

This TCR came from an adult in good health. The sample in question was peripheral blood, obtained on day 0 of AZD1222 vaccination. The chain links TRBV12-3 or TRBV12-4 to TRBJ2-2; D uncertain. The CDR3 here is CASSLGGTGELFF. In DNA, the CDR3 is TGTGCCAGCAGTTTAGGGGGCACCGGGGAGCTGTTTTTT.